One TCR beta chain is described in this entry. Its antigen is unknown. Healthy Caucasians made up all donors. The data were obtained in a study of identical twins. Template switching added a universal primer site; cDNA carried unique molecular identifiers. MiXCR, applied by TCRdb to the 5' RACE reads, yields one record per CDR3 protein. Of 500,000 to 550,000 distinct CDR3 sequences in the sample, around 20% were seen once. The study, taken as a whole, reports: These conclusions were based on statistical analysis (cross-sectional, not following the same donors).

The CDR3 totals 14 residues. Germline assignment: CDR1 SQVTM and CDR2 ANQGSEA. V lost 0 bases and J lost 3, with 11 bases in between. The same data also went into a second study, on T cells expressing NK-cell markers. That paper states: Of CD8+ T cells, about 1.0-8% belonged to dominant NKG2C+ clonotypes in five or six donors.

Input material: CD4+ T cells sorted from blood. The receptor was derived from a woman aged 18-29 years in good health. The rearrangement uses TRBV29-1 and TRBJ2-5; D perhaps matches TRBD2 (5 bases). The CDR3 sequence is CSVEDTRAKETQYF. The CDR3, as DNA: TGCAGCGTTGAAGATACGAGGGCTAAAGAGACCCAGTACTTC.